This TCR beta chain was recovered during a study of cytomegalovirus exposure and HLA in healthy donors. Vbeta (60) and Jbeta (13) primers were used in the PCR. Method: immunoSEQ multiplex PCR; TCRdb's copy keeps in-frame clones and lacks some. This table holds about 140,000 clones, around 80% found once. The CDR3 totals 13 residues. CDR1 is SEHNR and CDR2 is FQNEAQ in the germline V gene (reference sequence). V was clipped by 5 bases and J by 5 bases, with 12 bases between them. Findings and limits, study-wide: Diagnosis of cytomegalovirus status made by the classifier reportedly showed high specificity and sensitivity.

As for this clone: The antigen remains undetermined.

Material: PBMCs. V usage is TRBV7-9 and J usage is TRBJ1-2; weak D call: TRBD1 (5 bases). The sequence was obtained from a female donor in good health and CMV-seronegative. The CDR3 nucleotides are TGTGCCAGCAGCCCCGGGACTGGATATGGCTACACCTTC. Translating it yields CASSPGTGYGYTF.